The clone carrying this T cell receptor beta chain has at least ten counts. These data come from a study of Graves' ophthalmopathy and Graves' hyperthyroidism. The germline V gene has CDR1 LNHNV and CDR2 YYDKDF (reference sequence). With V trimmed by 0 bases and J by 2 bases, 2 bases remained unmatched. The CDR3 contains 15 residues. Amplifying from RNA transcripts, the study obtained TCR beta CDR3 regions. HTBI primers were employed in first-round RT-PCR, then a second-round multiplex PCR followed. TCRdb fed the multiplex PCR reads into MiXCR, producing one record per CDR3 protein. The repertoire holds about 740,000 distinct CDR3 sequences, with roughly two fifths as singletons.

The sequencing sample was made of peripheral blood. The chain employs TRBV15 and TRBJ2-5, with TRBD1 matching 8 bases. The receptor comes from an adult man with Graves' ophthalmopathy. The CDR3, as DNA: TGTGCCACCAGCAGAGACAGGGGGCCGCAAGAGACCCAGTACTTC. This codes for CATSRDRGPQETQYF.